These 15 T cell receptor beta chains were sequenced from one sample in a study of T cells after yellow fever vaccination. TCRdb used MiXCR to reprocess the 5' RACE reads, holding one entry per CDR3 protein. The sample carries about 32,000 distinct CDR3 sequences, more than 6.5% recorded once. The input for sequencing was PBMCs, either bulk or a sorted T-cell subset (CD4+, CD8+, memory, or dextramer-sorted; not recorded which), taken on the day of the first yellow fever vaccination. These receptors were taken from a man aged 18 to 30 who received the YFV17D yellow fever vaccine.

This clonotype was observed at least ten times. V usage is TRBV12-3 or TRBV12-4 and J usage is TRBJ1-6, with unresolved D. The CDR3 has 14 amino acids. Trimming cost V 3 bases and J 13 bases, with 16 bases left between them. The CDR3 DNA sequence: TGTGCCAGCAGTTTTACCGGTTCAGGCCGCCCCCTCCACTTT. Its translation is CASSFTGSGRPLHF.

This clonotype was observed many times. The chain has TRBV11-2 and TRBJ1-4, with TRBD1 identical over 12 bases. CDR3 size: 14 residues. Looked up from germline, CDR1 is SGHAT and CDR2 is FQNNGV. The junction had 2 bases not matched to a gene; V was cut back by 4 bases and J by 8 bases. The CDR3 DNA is TGTGCCAGCAGCTGGGGACAGGGGGCGGAAAAACTGTTTTTT. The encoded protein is CASSWGQGAEKLFF.

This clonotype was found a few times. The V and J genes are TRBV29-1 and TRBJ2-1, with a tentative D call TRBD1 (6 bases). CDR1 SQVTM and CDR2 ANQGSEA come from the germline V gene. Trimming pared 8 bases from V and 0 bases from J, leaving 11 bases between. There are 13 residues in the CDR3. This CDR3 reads CSTRQDSYNEQFF. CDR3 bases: TGCAGCACCAGACAGGACTCCTACAATGAGCAGTTCTTC.

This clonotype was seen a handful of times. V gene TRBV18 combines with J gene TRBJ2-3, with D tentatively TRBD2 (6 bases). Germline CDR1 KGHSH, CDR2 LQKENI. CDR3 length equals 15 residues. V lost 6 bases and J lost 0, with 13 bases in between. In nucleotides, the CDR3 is TGTGCCAGCTCGATCGGAGGGGTCAGCACAGATACGCAGTATTTT. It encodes CASSIGGVSTDTQYF.

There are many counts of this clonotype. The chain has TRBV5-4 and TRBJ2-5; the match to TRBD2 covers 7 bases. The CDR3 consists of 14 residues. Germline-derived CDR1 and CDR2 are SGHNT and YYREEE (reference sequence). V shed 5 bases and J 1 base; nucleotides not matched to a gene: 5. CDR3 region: CASSSAGVQETQYF. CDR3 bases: TGTGCCAGCAGTTCCGCGGGGGTCCAAGAGACCCAGTACTTC.

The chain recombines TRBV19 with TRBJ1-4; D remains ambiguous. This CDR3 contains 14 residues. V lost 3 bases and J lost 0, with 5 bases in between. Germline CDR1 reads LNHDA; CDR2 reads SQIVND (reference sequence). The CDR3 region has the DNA TGTGCCAGTAGTATGCAGGCAACTAATGAAAAACTGTTTTTT. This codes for CASSMQATNEKLFF.

DNA for the CDR3: TGTGCCAGCCCGGGACAGAACTATGGCTACACCTTC. This translates into CASPGQNYGYTF. This sequence joins TRBV6-1 and TRBJ1-2, with 7 nucleotides matching TRBD1. The junction had 2 bases not matched to a gene; V was cut back by 8 bases and J by 2 bases. Germline CDR1 and CDR2: MNHNS and SASEGT. This CDR3 comprises 12 residues.

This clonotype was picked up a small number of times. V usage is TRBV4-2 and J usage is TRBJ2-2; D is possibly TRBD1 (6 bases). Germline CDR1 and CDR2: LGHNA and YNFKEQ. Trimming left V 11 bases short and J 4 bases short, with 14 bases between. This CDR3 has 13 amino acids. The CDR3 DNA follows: TGTGCCGGCAACCAGGGGCGCACCGGGGAGCTGTTTTTT. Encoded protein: CAGNQGRTGELFF.

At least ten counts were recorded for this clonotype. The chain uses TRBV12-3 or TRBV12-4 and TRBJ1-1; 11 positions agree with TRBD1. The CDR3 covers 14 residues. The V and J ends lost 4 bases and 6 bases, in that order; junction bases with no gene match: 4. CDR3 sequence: CASSSGQGASEAFF. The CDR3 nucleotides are TGTGCCAGCAGTTCAGGACAGGGGGCCTCTGAAGCTTTCTTT.

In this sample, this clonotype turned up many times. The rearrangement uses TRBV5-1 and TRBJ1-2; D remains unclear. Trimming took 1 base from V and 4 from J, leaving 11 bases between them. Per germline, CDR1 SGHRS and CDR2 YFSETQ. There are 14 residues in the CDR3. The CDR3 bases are TGCGCCAGCAGCTTGTCGGGTCCCTCCTATGGCTACACCTTC. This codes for CASSLSGPSYGYTF.

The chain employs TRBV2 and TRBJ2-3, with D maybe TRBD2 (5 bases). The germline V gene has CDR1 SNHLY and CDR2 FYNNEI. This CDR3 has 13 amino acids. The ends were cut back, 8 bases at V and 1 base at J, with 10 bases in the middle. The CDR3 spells CASSYSGTDTQYF. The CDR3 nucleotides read TGTGCCAGCTCATATAGCGGCACAGATACGCAGTATTTT.

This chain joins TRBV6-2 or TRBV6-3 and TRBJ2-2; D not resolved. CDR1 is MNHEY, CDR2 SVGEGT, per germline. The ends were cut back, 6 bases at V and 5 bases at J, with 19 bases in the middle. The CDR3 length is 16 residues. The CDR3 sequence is CASSPQWGWGTGELFF. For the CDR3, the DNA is TGTGCCAGCAGCCCGCAGTGGGGTTGGGGTACCGGGGAGCTGTTTTTT.

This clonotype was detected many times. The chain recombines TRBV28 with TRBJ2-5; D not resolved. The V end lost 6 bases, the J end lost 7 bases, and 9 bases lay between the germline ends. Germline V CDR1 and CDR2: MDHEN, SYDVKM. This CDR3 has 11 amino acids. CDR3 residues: CASSSMGTQYF. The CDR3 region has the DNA TGTGCCAGCAGCTCTATGGGGACCCAGTACTTC. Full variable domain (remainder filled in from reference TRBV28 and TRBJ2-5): DVKVTQSSRYLVKRTGEKVFLECVQDMDHENMFWYRQDPGLGLRLIYFSYDVKMKEKGDIPEGYSVSREKKERFSLILESASTNQTSMYLCASSSMGTQYFGPGTRLLVL.

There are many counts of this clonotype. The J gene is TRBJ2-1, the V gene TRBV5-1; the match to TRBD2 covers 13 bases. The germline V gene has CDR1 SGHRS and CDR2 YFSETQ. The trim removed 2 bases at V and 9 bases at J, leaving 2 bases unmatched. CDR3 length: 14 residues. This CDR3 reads CASSLLAGGFEQFF. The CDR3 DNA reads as TGCGCCAGCAGCTTACTAGCGGGGGGGTTTGAGCAGTTCTTC.

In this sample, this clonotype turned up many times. This CDR3 is CASSLIGSSYTEAFF. Here the CDR3 DNA reads TGTGCCAGCAGTTTAATAGGGAGCAGCTACACTGAAGCTTTCTTT. The chain carries TRBV28 and TRBJ1-1, with D unclear. V lost 2 bases, J lost 3 bases, and 13 bases lay in between. Looked up from germline, CDR1 is MDHEN and CDR2 is SYDVKM. The CDR3 is 15 residues long. Full variable domain (remainder filled in from reference TRBV28 and TRBJ1-1): DVKVTQSSRYLVKRTGEKVFLECVQDMDHENMFWYRQDPGLGLRLIYFSYDVKMKEKGDIPEGYSVSREKKERFSLILESASTNQTSMYLCASSLIGSSYTEAFFGQGTRLTVV.